The rows below give T cell receptor beta chains drawn from one sample of a study of radiation and T cells in renal cell carcinoma. Measured with immunoSEQ multiplex PCR; TCRdb has only the in-frame clones, and not every one. The sample consists of just over 150,000 clones, roughly 87% of them appearing once. The specimen was blood, collected from a patient whose treatment included radiotherapy and nephrectomy. The receptors were sampled from a woman between 45 and 60 years old with renal cell carcinoma. The CDR3 runs from the conserved cysteine through the conserved F or W. Fields, in order: clone size, J gene, V gene, D gene, CDR3 protein, CDR3 DNA. The D gene is left open where the match is weak. Only some rows state a clone size, as once, few, many or a class for expanded clones.

.	TRBJ2-5	TRBV15	.	CATSKRGIEETQYF	TGTGCCACCAGCAAGAGGGGCATAGAAGAGACCCAGTACTTC
.	TRBJ1-2	TRBV28	.	CASSSLRVLGYTF	TGTGCCAGCAGTTCACTCCGGGTACTGGGCTACACCTTC
.	TRBJ2-1	TRBV6-6	.	CASSPRSSWNEQFF	TGTGCCAGCAGCCCTCGCTCTAGCTGGAATGAGCAGTTCTTC
few	TRBJ2-2	TRBV19	.	CASRASSTGELFF	TGTGCCAGTAGGGCCAGCTCCACCGGGGAGCTGTTTTTT
.	TRBJ2-2	TRBV4-3	.	CASSQENRVGELFF	TGCGCCAGCAGCCAAGAGAACCGGGTAGGGGAGCTGTTTTTT
.	TRBJ2-4	TRBV7-2	.	CASSPQSLLDKNIQYF	TGTGCCAGCAGCCCACAGAGCCTTTTGGACAAAAACATTCAGTACTTC
.	TRBJ1-4	TRBV6-5	.	CASSYSGGRGEKLFF	TGTGCCAGCAGTTACTCCGGGGGGCGCGGTGAAAAACTGTTTTTT
.	TRBJ2-3	TRBV5-4	TRBD1	CASSFRRTGVLEDTQYF	TGTGCCAGCAGCTTTCGCCGGACAGGGGTCCTTGAAGATACGCAGTATTTT
.	TRBJ1-4	TRBV13	.	CASSLGWGGDEKLFF	TGTGCCAGCAGCTTAGGTTGGGGGGGCGATGAAAAACTGTTTTTT
.	TRBJ1-5	TRBV16	.	CASSQSERTGNQPQHF	TGTGCCAGCAGCCAATCGGAAAGGACCGGCAATCAGCCCCAGCATTTT
.	TRBJ2-5	TRBV7-9	TRBD1	CASRTGGGQETQYF	TGTGCCAGCAGGACAGGGGGCGGGCAAGAGACCCAGTACTTC
few	TRBJ1-3	TRBV2	.	CASSRGIGSGNTIYF	TGTGCCAGCAGTCGGGGGATCGGCTCTGGAAACACCATATATTTT
once	TRBJ2-5	TRBV11-3	TRBD1	CASSLSVGTGGKETQYF	TGTGCCAGCAGCTTAAGTGTTGGGACAGGGGGCAAGGAGACCCAGTACTTC
once	TRBJ1-2	TRBV25-1	TRBD1	CASSPPLDRGHGYTF	TGTGCCAGCAGTCCCCCCCTCGACAGGGGCCATGGCTACACCTTC
.	TRBJ1-3	TRBV15	.	CATSRGGGQYSGNTIYF	TGTGCCACCAGCAGAGGAGGCGGACAGTACTCTGGAAACACCATATATTTT
.	TRBJ1-4	TRBV5-4	TRBD1	CASSTRGQGENEKLFF	TGTGCCAGCAGCACTCGCGGACAGGGCGAAAATGAAAAACTGTTTTTT
many	TRBJ1-2	TRBV30	.	CAWGPPVRSGGYTF	TGTGCCTGGGGACCTCCCGTAAGGTCCGGTGGCTACACCTTC
.	TRBJ2-5	TRBV18	TRBD2	CASSPGGAETQYF	TGTGCCAGCTCCCCGGGAGGTGCAGAGACCCAGTACTTC
.	TRBJ2-7	TRBV6-6	.	CASSLVRGYEQYF	TGTGCCAGCTCTTTAGTCCGGGGCTACGAGCAGTACTTC
.	TRBJ1-2	TRBV4-3	.	CASSQDVGVYGYTF	TGCGCCAGCAGCCAAGATGTCGGAGTTTACGGCTACACCTTC
.	TRBJ2-7	TRBV5-1	.	CASSLIVQPYEQYF	TGCGCCAGCAGCTTGATAGTACAGCCCTACGAGCAGTACTTC
.	TRBJ1-1	TRBV5-1	.	CASSLADNTEAFF	TGCGCCAGCAGCTTGGCGGATAACACTGAAGCTTTCTTT
.	TRBJ2-4	TRBV11-2	.	CASSEWGRGGAKNIQYF	TGTGCCAGCAGCGAATGGGGCAGAGGCGGAGCCAAAAACATTCAGTACTTC
.	TRBJ1-3	TRBV7-6	TRBD1	CASSLETGTGNTIYF	TGTGCCAGCAGCTTAGAGACAGGGACTGGAAACACCATATATTTT
.	TRBJ1-1	TRBV18	.	CASSPGAPGNTEAFF	TGTGCCAGCTCACCAGGCGCACCGGGGAACACTGAAGCTTTCTTT
.	TRBJ2-7	TRBV9	TRBD2	CASSVDPSGTYEQYF	TGTGCCAGCAGCGTAGATCCTAGCGGGACCTACGAGCAGTACTTC
.	TRBJ1-5	TRBV12-5	.	CASGLVLVPPFSNQPQHF	TGTGCTAGTGGTTTGGTATTGGTCCCACCCTTTAGCAATCAGCCCCAGCATTTT
once	TRBJ2-5	TRBV15	.	CATSRDWAQETQYF	TGTGCCACCAGCAGAGATTGGGCACAAGAGACCCAGTACTTC
.	TRBJ2-7	TRBV11-2	TRBD1	CASSHRRDRDSHEQYF	TGTGCCAGCAGCCACCGCCGGGACAGGGATTCCCACGAGCAGTACTTC
.	TRBJ2-7	TRBV29-1	.	CSVQRDGYEQYF	TGCAGCGTTCAAAGAGACGGCTACGAGCAGTACTTC
once	TRBJ1-1	TRBV28	.	CASSLFGGAKAFF	TGTGCCAGCAGTTTATTTGGGGGAGCGAAAGCTTTCTTT
.	TRBJ2-7	TRBV13	.	CASSLNRSPRDYEQYF	TGTGCCAGCAGCTTAAATCGGAGCCCCAGAGATTACGAGCAGTACTTC
many	TRBJ1-6	TRBV7-6	.	CASSLSEGGVNSPLHF	TGTGCCAGCAGCTTATCAGAGGGAGGGGTAAATTCACCCCTCCACTTT
once	TRBJ1-2	TRBV6-5	TRBD1	CASIPDRGGNYGYTF	TGTGCCAGCATCCCGGACAGGGGGGGTAACTATGGCTACACCTTC
.	TRBJ2-2	TRBV5-1	.	CASSLDHRRGSGELFF	TGCGCCAGCAGCTTGGATCACCGGCGGGGCAGCGGGGAGCTGTTTTTT
.	TRBJ2-3	TRBV27	.	CASRRSDSTDTQYF	TGTGCCAGCAGGCGTTCGGACAGCACAGATACGCAGTATTTT
.	TRBJ1-1	TRBV19	TRBD1	CASRDRMNTEAFF	TGTGCCAGTAGGGACAGGATGAACACTGAAGCTTTCTTT
.	TRBJ1-5	TRBV19	TRBD1	CASKPPGGHQPQHF	TGTGCCAGTAAACCTCCAGGGGGCCATCAGCCCCAGCATTTT
.	TRBJ1-2	TRBV2	.	CASRWATNYGYTF	TGTGCCAGCAGATGGGCCACCAACTATGGCTACACCTTC
.	TRBJ1-2	TRBV18	.	CASSLDRGGRSYTF	TGTGCCAGCTCCCTCGACCGGGGTGGACGTAGCTACACCTTC
.	TRBJ1-2	TRBV19	.	CASRMLQSLLADNYGYTF	TGTGCCAGTAGAATGCTCCAGAGCCTTTTGGCCGATAACTATGGCTACACCTTC
.	TRBJ1-1	TRBV30	.	CAWGGGYTEAFF	TGTGCCTGGGGAGGGGGGTACACTGAAGCTTTCTTT
.	TRBJ1-1	TRBV29-1	.	CSGWTGNTEAFF	TGCAGCGGATGGACGGGGAACACTGAAGCTTTCTTT
.	TRBJ2-5	TRBV30	.	CAWSLKGPETQYF	TGTGCCTGGAGTTTAAAGGGGCCGGAGACCCAGTACTTC
.	TRBJ1-5	TRBV10-3	.	CAIRQGTNQPQHF	TGTGCCATCAGGCAGGGTACGAATCAGCCCCAGCATTTT
.	TRBJ2-3	TRBV7-2	.	CASSPGTDTQYF	TGTGCCAGCAGCCCAGGGACAGATACGCAGTATTTT
few	TRBJ1-1	TRBV9	TRBD1	CASSVVGRGQMEAFF	TGTGCCAGCAGCGTAGTTGGCAGGGGGCAGATGGAAGCTTTCTTT
.	TRBJ2-3	TRBV7-7	.	CASSLGGAADTQYF	TGTGCTAGCAGCTTAGGAGGGGCGGCAGATACGCAGTATTTT
.	TRBJ1-4	TRBV18	.	CASSRTIGGPEKLFF	TGTGCCAGCTCACGCACGATAGGGGGGCCTGAAAAACTGTTTTTT
.	TRBJ2-3	TRBV19	.	CASSMSADQSTDTQYF	TGTGCCAGTAGTATGTCCGCGGATCAAAGCACAGATACGCAGTATTTT
.	TRBJ1-5	TRBV2	.	CASSVRFETSNQPQHF	TGTGCCAGCAGTGTAAGGTTTGAGACTAGCAATCAGCCCCAGCATTTT